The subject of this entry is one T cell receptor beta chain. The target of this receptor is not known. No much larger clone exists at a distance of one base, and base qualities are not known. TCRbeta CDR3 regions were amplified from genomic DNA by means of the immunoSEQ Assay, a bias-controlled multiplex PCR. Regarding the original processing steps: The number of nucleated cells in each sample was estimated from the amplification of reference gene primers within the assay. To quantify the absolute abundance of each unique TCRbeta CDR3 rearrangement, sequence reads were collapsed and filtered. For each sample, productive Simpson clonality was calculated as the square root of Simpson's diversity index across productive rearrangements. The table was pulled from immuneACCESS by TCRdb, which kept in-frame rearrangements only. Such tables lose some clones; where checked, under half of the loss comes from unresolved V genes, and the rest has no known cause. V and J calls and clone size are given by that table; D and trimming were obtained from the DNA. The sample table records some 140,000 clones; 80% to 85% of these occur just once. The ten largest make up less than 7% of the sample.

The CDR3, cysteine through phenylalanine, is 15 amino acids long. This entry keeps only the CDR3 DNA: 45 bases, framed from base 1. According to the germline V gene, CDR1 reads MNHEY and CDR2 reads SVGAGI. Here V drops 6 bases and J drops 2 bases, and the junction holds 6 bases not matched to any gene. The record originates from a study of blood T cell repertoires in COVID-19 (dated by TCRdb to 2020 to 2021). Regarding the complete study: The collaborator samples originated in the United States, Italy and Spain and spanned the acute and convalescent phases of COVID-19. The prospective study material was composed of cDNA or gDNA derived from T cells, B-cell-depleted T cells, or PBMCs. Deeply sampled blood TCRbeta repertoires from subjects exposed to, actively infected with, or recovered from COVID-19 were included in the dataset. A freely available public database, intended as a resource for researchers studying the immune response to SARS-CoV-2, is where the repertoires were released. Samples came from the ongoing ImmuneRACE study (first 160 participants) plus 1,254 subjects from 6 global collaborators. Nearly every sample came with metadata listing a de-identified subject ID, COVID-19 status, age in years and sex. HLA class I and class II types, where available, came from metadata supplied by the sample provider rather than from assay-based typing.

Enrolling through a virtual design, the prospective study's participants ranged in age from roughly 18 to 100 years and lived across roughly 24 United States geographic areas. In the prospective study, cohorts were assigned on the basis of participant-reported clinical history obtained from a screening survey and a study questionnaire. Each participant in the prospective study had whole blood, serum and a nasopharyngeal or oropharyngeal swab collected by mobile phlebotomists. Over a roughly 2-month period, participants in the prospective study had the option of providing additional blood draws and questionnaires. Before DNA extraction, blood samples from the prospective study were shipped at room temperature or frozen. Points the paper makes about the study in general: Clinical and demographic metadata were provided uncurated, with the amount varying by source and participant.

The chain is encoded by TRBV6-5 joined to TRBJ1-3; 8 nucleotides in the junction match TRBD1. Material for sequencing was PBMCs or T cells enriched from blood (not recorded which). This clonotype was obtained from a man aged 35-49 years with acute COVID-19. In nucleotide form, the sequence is TGTGCCAGCAGCCTTTACAGGGGGGCTGGAAACACCATATATTTT. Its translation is CASSLYRGAGNTIYF.